The 21 T cell receptor beta chains reported below all come from one sample, sequenced in a study of cytomegalovirus exposure and HLA in healthy donors. TCRdb's copy holds only in-frame clones and misses some; the assay was immunoSEQ multiplex PCR. The table shows roughly 120,000 clones, with 86% occurring only once. The specimen was PBMCs. The receptors stem from a man younger than 30 in good health and CMV-seronegative.

This clone has just one count. This sequence joins TRBV5-6 and TRBJ1-1; D possibly corresponds to TRBD1 (5 bases). The CDR3 extends over 18 amino acids. The ends were cut back, 4 bases at V and 4 bases at J, with 26 bases in the middle. Germline V gene sequence: CDR1 SGHDT, CDR2 YYEEEE. CDR3 DNA sequence: TGTGCCAGCAGCCTTGCCCGTTTTACCGGGACGGGGGGCACTGAAGCTTTCTTT. This gives the protein CASSLARFTGTGGTEAFF.

V and J are TRBV2 and TRBJ1-2, with D tentatively TRBD1 (6 bases). The CDR3 extends over 13 amino acids. V was clipped by 7 bases and J by 0 bases, with 9 bases between them. From germline, CDR1 is SNHLY and CDR2 FYNNEI. This CDR3 is CASIGTSNYGYTF. For the CDR3, the DNA is TGTGCCAGCATCGGGACATCTAACTATGGCTACACCTTC. The variable domain in full, completed from reference TRBV2 and TRBJ1-2, reads EPEVTQTPSHQVTQMGQEVILRCVPISNHLYFYWYRQILGQKVEFLVSFYNNEISEKSEIFDDQFSVERPDGSNFTLKIRSTKLEDSAMYFCASIGTSNYGYTFGSGTRLTVV.

The gene calls are TRBV6-1 and TRBJ2-7, with 10 bases aligning to TRBD2. V gave up 10 bases and J gave up 0 bases; unmatched junction bases: 3. The CDR3 runs 13 residues. CDR1 MNHNS and CDR2 SASEGT come from the germline V gene. The CDR3 bases are TGTGCCACTAGCGGGGGCTACTCCTACGAGCAGTACTTC. The encoded protein is CATSGGYSYEQYF.

This clone occurred a few times. The chain employs TRBV30 and TRBJ1-2; TRBD1 might be the D (6 bases). Germline V gene lookup returns CDR1 GTSNPN and CDR2 SVGIG (reference sequence). Trimming left V 3 bases short and J 2 bases short, with 10 bases between. The CDR3 sequence is 13 residues long. CDR3 in amino acids: CAWRQGRNYGYTF. CDR3 DNA: TGTGCCTGGAGACAGGGCCGCAACTATGGCTACACCTTC.

This clone appeared a single time. The chain carries TRBV10-1 and TRBJ2-1, with 7 bases matching TRBD1. The CDR3 length is 15 residues. Trimming at V came to 7 bases and at J to 2 bases, leaving 8 bases not matched to a gene. Germline CDR1 WNHNN, CDR2 SYGVQD (reference sequence). CDR3: CASTPHRGPYNEQFF. The CDR3 nucleotides are TGCGCCAGCACCCCCCACAGGGGTCCCTACAATGAGCAGTTCTTC.

The chain combines TRBV6-1 with TRBJ2-2; 7 positions agree with TRBD2. The length of the CDR3 is 14 residues. V lost 1 base to trimming and J lost 7 bases; unmatched junction nucleotides: 3. The germline gives CDR1 MNHNS, CDR2 SASEGT. CDR3 region: CASSEGAGDGELFF. In DNA, the CDR3 is TGTGCCAGCAGTGAAGGGGCGGGGGACGGGGAGCTGTTTTTT.

This clone was recorded a few times. J is TRBJ1-5 and V is TRBV4-2; no firm D call. V was shortened by 1 base and J by 3 bases, with 13 bases between the two germline ends. Germline CDR1 reads LGHNA; CDR2 reads YNFKEQ. This CDR3 is 16 amino acids long. The CDR3 here is CASSQGGRSDNQPQHF. The CDR3 DNA reads TGTGCCAGCAGCCAAGGCGGTCGCAGCGACAATCAGCCCCAGCATTTT.

The chain is built from TRBV12-5 and TRBJ2-2; TRBD2 aligns across 9 bases. The CDR3 runs 16 residues. The junction had 8 bases not matched to a gene; V was cut back by 5 bases and J by 4 bases. Germline V gives CDR1 LGHNT, CDR2 FRNRAP. This CDR3 is CASGPRAGGPTGELFF. For the CDR3, the DNA is TGTGCTAGTGGTCCCAGGGCGGGAGGGCCCACCGGGGAGCTGTTTTTT.

In this sample, this clone turned up once. The chain carries TRBV5-6 and TRBJ1-2; TRBD1 matches at 7 bases. Germline V gene data show CDR1 as SGHDT and CDR2 as YYEEEE. The CDR3 is 14 residues long. Trimming at V came to 0 bases and at J to 3 bases, leaving 2 bases not matched to a gene. Written as DNA, the CDR3 is TGTGCCAGCAGCTTGGGACAGGGCGACTATGGCTACACCTTC. As protein: CASSLGQGDYGYTF.

The chain recombines TRBV19 with TRBJ1-5; no reliable D call. Trimming took 11 bases from V and 3 from J, leaving 11 bases between them. This CDR3 has 12 amino acids. CDR1 is LNHDA and CDR2 is SQIVND in the germline V gene (reference sequence). This CDR3 reads CASAVPNQPQHF. CDR3 in DNA: TGTGCCTCGGCGGTACCCAATCAGCCCCAGCATTTT.

This sequence joins TRBV7-2 and TRBJ2-6; 12 bases are a match to TRBD2. V lost 3 bases, J lost 3 bases, and 3 bases stayed unmatched. Germline CDR1 reads SGHTA; CDR2 reads FQGNSA. CDR3 length: 17 residues. CDR3 in DNA: TGTGCCAGCAGCTTGACTAGCGGGAGAGGTGGGGCCAACGTCCTGACTTTC. Protein sequence: CASSLTSGRGGANVLTF.

The CDR3 reads CASSMGLDRGNQPQHF. For the CDR3, the DNA is TGTGCCAGCAGTATGGGTTTAGACAGGGGCAATCAGCCCCAGCATTTT. The chain combines TRBV6-6 with TRBJ1-5; 7 bases align to TRBD1. CDR1 is MNHNY and CDR2 is SVGAGI in the germline V gene (reference sequence). The J segment lost 2 bases and the V segment lost 5 bases, leaving 9 bases of the junction unmatched. The CDR3 spans 16 residues.

V and J are TRBV27 and TRBJ2-1; D uncertain. V lost 6 bases, J lost 8 bases, and 11 bases lay in between. CDR3 length equals 12 residues. Germline V lookup: CDR1 MNHEY, CDR2 SMNVEV (reference sequence). This CDR3 is CASSRASDEQFF. Here the CDR3 DNA reads TGTGCCAGCAGCCGAGCCTCCGATGAGCAGTTCTTC.

The chain carries TRBV2 and TRBJ1-2, with TRBD1 identical over 9 bases. In germline, CDR1 is SNHLY, CDR2 FYNNEI. The CDR3 is made up of 14 amino acids. The V and J ends lost 9 bases and 7 bases, in that order; junction bases with no gene match: 12. The CDR3 DNA sequence: TGTGCCAGTACTTACAGGGGGCTGGTTGCTGGCTACACCTTC. This translates into CASTYRGLVAGYTF.

Relative to its sample, this clone is medium-sized. The CDR3 DNA reads as TGTGCCAGCAGTGACTCGACAGGGGGCGGCTACACCTTC. This codes for CASSDSTGGGYTF. The chain joins TRBV6-4 to TRBJ1-2; 10 bases are a match to TRBD1. This CDR3 region has 13 residues. The ends lost 0 bases at V and 8 bases at J; junction bases unmatched: 0. Per germline, CDR1 MRHNA and CDR2 SNTAGT.

This chain joins TRBV5-1 and TRBJ2-7, with 10 nucleotides matching TRBD2. This CDR3 comprises 14 residues. V gave up 4 bases and J gave up 4 bases; unmatched junction bases: 5. Germline assignment: CDR1 SGHRS and CDR2 YFSETQ. CDR3 amino acids: CASSPGLANYEQYF. The CDR3 DNA follows: TGCGCCAGCAGCCCGGGACTAGCGAATTACGAGCAGTACTTC.

The chain uses TRBV15 and TRBJ2-6; 8 bases are a match to TRBD1. The CDR3 is made up of 16 amino acids. The germline V gene encodes CDR1 LNHNV and CDR2 YYDKDF (reference sequence). With 3 bases clipped from V and 4 bases from J, the junction kept 5 bases outside the gene matches. The CDR3 DNA reads TGTGCCACCAGCAGGGACAGGGTCTCAGGGGCCAACGTCCTGACTTTC. Translated: CATSRDRVSGANVLTF.

J is TRBJ1-5 and V is TRBV6-1; 10 nucleotides agree with TRBD1. The CDR3 has 15 residues. J gave up 4 bases and V 4 bases, and 4 bases lay outside the gene matches. Germline values: CDR1 MNHNS, CDR2 SASEGT. The CDR3 loop reads CASSVGQGSNQPQHF. The DNA of the CDR3 is TGTGCCAGCAGTGTGGGACAGGGGTCTAATCAGCCCCAGCATTTT.

V is TRBV18 and J is TRBJ1-1, with D hard to call. CDR3 size: 14 residues. The V gene's germline CDR1 is KGHSH and CDR2 LQKENI. The V end was cut by 3 bases, the J end by 5 bases, with 13 bases between. The CDR3 DNA follows: TGTGCCAGCTCACCGATTGAGGTCGGGACTGAAGCTTTCTTT. Its protein product is CASSPIEVGTEAFF.

The DNA of the CDR3 is TGTGCCAGTAGTATAGACTGGCGGTACGAGCAGTACTTC. It encodes CASSIDWRYEQYF. The chain is built from TRBV19 and TRBJ2-7; no definite D call. There are 13 residues in the CDR3. V dropped 0 bases and J dropped 4 bases, with 7 bases sitting between them. Germline CDR1 and CDR2: LNHDA and SQIVND (reference sequence). Drawing the rest from reference TRBV19 and TRBJ2-7, the complete variable domain is DGGITQSPKYLFRKEGQNVTLSCEQNLNHDAMYWYRQDPGQGLRLIYYSQIVNDFQKGDIAEGYSVSREKKESFPLTVTSAQKNPTAFYLCASSIDWRYEQYFGPGTRLTVT.

This clone was detected once. The gene calls are TRBV2 and TRBJ1-2; 7 positions match TRBD1. The CDR3 consists of 15 residues. Losses at the gene ends were 1 base for V and 4 bases for J; bases not matched to a gene: 6. Looked up from germline, CDR1 is SNHLY and CDR2 is FYNNEI. The CDR3 loop reads CASSEDRGGTYGYTF. Here the CDR3 DNA reads TGTGCCAGCAGTGAAGACAGGGGAGGCACCTATGGCTACACCTTC.